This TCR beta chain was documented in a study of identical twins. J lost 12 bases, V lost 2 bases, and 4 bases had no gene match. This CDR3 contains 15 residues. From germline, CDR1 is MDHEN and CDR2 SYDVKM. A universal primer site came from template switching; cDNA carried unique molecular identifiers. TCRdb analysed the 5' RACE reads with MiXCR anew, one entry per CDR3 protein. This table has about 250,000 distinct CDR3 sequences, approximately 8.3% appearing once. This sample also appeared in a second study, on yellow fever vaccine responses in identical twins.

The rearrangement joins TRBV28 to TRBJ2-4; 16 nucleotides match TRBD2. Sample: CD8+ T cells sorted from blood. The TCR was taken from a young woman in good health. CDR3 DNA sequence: TGTGCCAGCAGTTTACCGGGACTAGCGGGAGGGGATCAGTACTTC. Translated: CASSLPGLAGGDQYF.